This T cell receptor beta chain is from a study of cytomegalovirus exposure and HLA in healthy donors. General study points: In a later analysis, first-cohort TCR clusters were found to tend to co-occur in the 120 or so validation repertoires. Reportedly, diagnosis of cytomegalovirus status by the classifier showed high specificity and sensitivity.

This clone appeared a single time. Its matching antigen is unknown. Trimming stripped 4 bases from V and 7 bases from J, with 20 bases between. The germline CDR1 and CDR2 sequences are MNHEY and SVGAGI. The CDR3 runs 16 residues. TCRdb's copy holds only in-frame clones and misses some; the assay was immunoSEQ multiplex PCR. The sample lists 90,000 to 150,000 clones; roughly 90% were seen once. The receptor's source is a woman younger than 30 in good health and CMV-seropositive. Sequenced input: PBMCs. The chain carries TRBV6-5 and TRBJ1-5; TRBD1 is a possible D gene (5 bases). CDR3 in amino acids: CASSFILAGREQPQHF. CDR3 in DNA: TGTGCCAGCAGTTTTATATTGGCAGGGCGGGAGCAGCCCCAGCATTTT.